These 16 T cell receptor beta chains share one sample of origin, sequenced in a study of blood T cell repertoires in COVID-19. Sequencing used immunoSEQ multiplex PCR; TCRdb keeps in-frame clones, though not all of them. The table lists around 310,000 clones, under 90% of them singletons. The sequenced material came from PBMCs or T cells enriched from blood (not recorded which). The source of these receptors is a young woman who had recovered from COVID-19.

The rearrangement joins TRBV28 to TRBJ2-7; 13 nucleotides align to TRBD2. The trim removed 5 bases at V and 2 bases at J, leaving 6 bases unmatched. CDR1 and CDR2 (germline): MDHEN, SYDVKM. The CDR3 sequence is 16 residues long. CDR3 residues: CASSPPGLAGAYEQYF. In DNA form, the CDR3 reads TGTGCCAGCAGTCCCCCCGGACTAGCGGGAGCCTACGAGCAGTACTTC.

The chain joins TRBV30 to TRBJ2-5; the match to TRBD1 covers 11 bases. Unmatched junction bases numbered 8, after V lost 2 bases and J lost 3 bases. CDR1 is GTSNPN and CDR2 is SVGIG in the germline V gene (reference sequence). This CDR3 spans 16 amino acids. The CDR3 spells CAWSWGQGVLEETQYF. The CDR3 coding sequence is TGTGCCTGGAGTTGGGGACAGGGGGTCTTAGAAGAGACCCAGTACTTC. The complete variable domain, with remaining parts taken from reference TRBV30 and TRBJ2-5, reads SQTIHQWPATLVQPVGSPLSLECTVEGTSNPNLYWYRQAAGRGLQLLFYSVGIGQISSEVPQNLSASRPQDRQFILSSKKLLLSDSGFYLCAWSWGQGVLEETQYFGPGTRLLVL.

V is TRBV7-9 and J is TRBJ1-4, with D maybe TRBD1 (5 bases). Trimming shortened V by 1 base and J by 5 bases, and 11 bases separated the two germline ends. Germline V lookup: CDR1 SEHNR, CDR2 FQNEAQ (reference sequence). This CDR3 has 15 amino acids. This CDR3 reads CASSLEGGENEKLFF. CDR3 nucleotide sequence: TGTGCCAGCAGCTTAGAAGGAGGGGAGAATGAAAAACTGTTTTTT.

This chain connects TRBV15 to TRBJ1-6; 7 nucleotides match TRBD1. Germline CDR1 and CDR2: LNHNV and YYDKDF (reference sequence). CDR3 length: 19 amino acids. V lost 0 bases, J lost 0 bases, and 8 bases stayed unmatched. CDR3 DNA: TGTGCCACCAGCAGAGATCGGTGGGGACAGAGCTCCTATAATTCACCCCTCCACTTT. Its translation: CATSRDRWGQSSYNSPLHF. Together with reference TRBV15 and TRBJ1-6, the CDR3 gives the full variable domain: DAMVIQNPRYQVTQFGKPVTLSCSQTLNHNVMYWYQQKSSQAPKLLFHYYDKDFNNEADTPDNFQSRRPNTSFCFLDIRSPGLGDTAMYLCATSRDRWGQSSYNSPLHFGNGTRLTVT.

This chain joins TRBV19 and TRBJ1-1; D unclear. CDR1 and CDR2 from the germline V gene are LNHDA and SQIVND (reference sequence). Trimming cost V 7 bases and J 5 bases, with 17 bases left between them. This CDR3 comprises 14 residues. CDR3 sequence reads: CASTRGPDLTEAFF. CDR3 sequence (DNA): TGTGCCAGTACCAGAGGGCCAGACCTAACTGAAGCTTTCTTT.

This chain joins TRBV7-2 and TRBJ1-5; 7 nucleotides align to TRBD1. The length of the CDR3 is 17 residues. V lost 5 bases to trimming and J lost 4 bases; unmatched junction nucleotides: 14. Looked up from germline, CDR1 is SGHTA and CDR2 is FQGNSA. DNA for the CDR3: TGTGCCAGCAGCCCCTCCTACTCAAGGGGGCTGAATCAGCCCCAGCATTTT. Amino acid sequence: CASSPSYSRGLNQPQHF.

The gene calls are TRBV27 and TRBJ1-2; 7 positions match TRBD1. CDR3 size: 16 residues. CDR1 and CDR2 from the germline V gene are MNHEY and SMNVEV (reference sequence). The J segment lost 4 bases and the V segment lost 0 bases, leaving 8 bases of the junction unmatched. The chain's CDR3 is CASSLSGSGGSYGYTF. DNA of the CDR3: TGTGCCAGCAGTTTATCTGGGTCAGGGGGTAGCTATGGCTACACCTTC.

The genes are TRBV29-1 and TRBJ2-2; 14 bases are shared with TRBD2. The V gene's germline CDR1 is SQVTM and CDR2 ANQGSEA. The CDR3 totals 16 residues. Trimming removed 5 bases from V and 6 bases from J; junction bases left unmatched: 8. The CDR3 DNA sequence: TGCAGCGTTAATGGACTAGCGGGAGGTTCGTCCGGGGAGCTGTTTTTT. It codes for CSVNGLAGGSSGELFF.

This rearrangement joins TRBV6-5 to TRBJ2-1, with D perhaps TRBD2 (5 bases). This CDR3 is 15 amino acids long. The V end lost 2 bases, the J end lost 7 bases, and 15 bases lay between the germline ends. Per the germline V gene, CDR1 is MNHEY and CDR2 is SVGAGI. CDR3 sequence: CASSYLLSEGNEQFF. CDR3 in DNA: TGTGCCAGCAGTTACCTATTGAGCGAGGGTAATGAGCAGTTCTTC.

This rearrangement joins TRBV19 to TRBJ2-3, with 11 bases aligning to TRBD2. Trimming at V came to 7 bases and at J to 3 bases, leaving 6 bases not matched to a gene. The CDR3 extends over 15 amino acids. The V gene's germline CDR1 is LNHDA and CDR2 SQIVND (reference sequence). CDR3 residues: CASKMTSGMTDTQYF. The DNA for the CDR3 is TGTGCCAGTAAAATGACTAGCGGGATGACAGATACGCAGTATTTT.

V is TRBV11-2 and J is TRBJ2-1, with D unresolved. Trimming took 4 bases from V and 13 from J, leaving 11 bases between them. The CDR3 has 11 residues. Germline loops: CDR1 SGHAT, CDR2 FQNNGV. CDR3 loop: CASSSNPVQFF. CDR3 coding DNA: TGTGCCAGCAGCTCAAACCCAGTCCAGTTCTTC.

CDR3 protein: CASSGRTGGYTF. The CDR3, as DNA: TGTGCCAGCAGTGGGCGGACAGGGGGCTACACCTTC. The rearrangement joins TRBV27 to TRBJ1-2, with 8 positions matching TRBD1. Germline CDR1 is MNHEY and CDR2 is SMNVEV (reference sequence). This CDR3 is 12 amino acids long. V was pared by 5 bases and J by 8 bases, with 4 bases of the junction left unmatched.

The chain links TRBV29-1 to TRBJ1-1; TRBD1 is a possible D gene (6 bases). CDR3 length: 15 amino acids. Per the germline V gene, CDR1 is SQVTM and CDR2 is ANQGSEA. Trimming removed 0 bases at V and 3 bases at J, with 14 bases between. The CDR3 DNA reads as TGCAGCGTTGAAGATCTTGCTTGGGGGCACACTGAAGCTTTCTTT. It encodes CSVEDLAWGHTEAFF.

The chain carries TRBV7-6 and TRBJ2-5; 9 bases are shared with TRBD2. This CDR3 region has 14 residues. Per the germline V gene, CDR1 is SGHVS and CDR2 is FNYEAQ. V gave up 8 bases and J gave up 2 bases; unmatched junction bases: 6. The DNA for the CDR3 is TGTGCCAGCGGGCTAGCGGGACCACAAGAGACCCAGTACTTC. This gives the protein CASGLAGPQETQYF.

Of note for this clone: This sample includes further DNA sequences coding for the same CDR3. The chain employs TRBV20-1 and TRBJ2-5; D gene ambiguous. Germline-derived CDR1 and CDR2 are DFQATT and SNEGSKA (reference sequence). Deletions cut 6 bases from V and 2 bases from J, with 4 bases between. The CDR3 loop spans 10 amino acids. This chain's CDR3 is CSALQETQYF. As DNA, the CDR3 is TGCAGTGCGTTACAAGAGACCCAGTACTTC.

The V and J genes are TRBV19 and TRBJ1-6; D unclear. Per germline, CDR1 LNHDA and CDR2 SQIVND (reference sequence). The CDR3 length is 14 residues. V lost 7 bases to trimming and J lost 10 bases, with 17 bases between them. CDR3 coding DNA: TGTGCCAGTACCATATCCCACGGGGAATCACCCCTCCACTTT. Translated: CASTISHGESPLHF. Together with reference TRBV19 and TRBJ1-6, the CDR3 gives the full variable domain: DGGITQSPKYLFRKEGQNVTLSCEQNLNHDAMYWYRQDPGQGLRLIYYSQIVNDFQKGDIAEGYSVSREKKESFPLTVTSAQKNPTAFYLCASTISHGESPLHFGNGTRLTVT.